Following are 14 T cell receptor beta chains from one sample sequenced in a study of blood T cell repertoires in COVID-19. The assay was immunoSEQ multiplex PCR, and TCRdb's table has in-frame clones only and misses some. The sample contains roughly 240,000 clones, over 75% of which appear only once. Source material: peripheral blood. Receptors originate from a man aged 50-59 years with COVID-19, enrolled during active disease.

This chain connects TRBV5-8 to TRBJ1-5; D may be TRBD1 (6 bases). Looked up from germline, CDR1 is SGHTS and CDR2 is YDEGEE. The V and J ends lost 6 bases and 7 bases respectively, with 20 bases between them. CDR3 length: 15 residues. CDR3 protein: CASNLRDMRTQPQHF. For the CDR3, the DNA is TGTGCCAGCAACCTCCGGGACATGCGAACGCAGCCCCAGCATTTT.

CDR3 loop: CASSLKVTGNTGELFF. CDR3 nucleotide sequence: TGTGCCAGCAGCTTAAAAGTGACAGGGAACACCGGGGAGCTGTTTTTT. The chain recombines TRBV11-1 with TRBJ2-2; tentatively, D is TRBD1 (6 bases). V was cut by 2 bases and J by 1 base, with 11 bases left in between. Germline CDR1 reads SGHAT; CDR2 reads FQDESV (reference sequence). This CDR3 is 16 amino acids long. Combining the CDR3 with reference TRBV11-1 and TRBJ2-2 gives the whole variable domain EAEVAQSPRYKITEKSQAVAFWCDPISGHATLYWYRQILGQGPELLVQFQDESVVDDSQLPKDRFSAERLKGVDSTLKIQPAELGDSAMYLCASSLKVTGNTGELFFGEGSRLTVL.

The J gene is TRBJ2-7, the V gene TRBV11-1; TRBD1 aligns across 8 bases. CDR1 is SGHAT and CDR2 is FQDESV in the germline V gene (reference sequence). This CDR3 is 15 amino acids long. The junction had 9 bases not matched to a gene; V was cut back by 5 bases and J by 3 bases. The CDR3 protein is CASSTRIGQGYEQYF. In DNA form, the CDR3 reads TGTGCCAGCAGCACCCGAATAGGACAGGGCTACGAGCAGTACTTC.

The chain joins TRBV7-3 to TRBJ2-2; D might be TRBD2 (5 bases). The CDR3 extends over 17 amino acids. CDR1 and CDR2 from the germline V gene are SGHTA and FQGTGA. The germline V and J ends were trimmed by 1 base and 1 base, with 13 bases remaining between them. The chain's CDR3 is CASSLRSASGNTGELFF. In DNA form, the CDR3 reads TGTGCCAGCAGCTTAAGGTCGGCCAGCGGGAACACCGGGGAGCTGTTTTTT. Based on the CDR3 plus reference TRBV7-3 and TRBJ2-2, the full variable domain is GAGVSQTPSNKVTEKGKYVELRCDPISGHTALYWYRQSLGQGPEFLIYFQGTGAADDSGLPNDRFFAVRPEGSVSTLKIQRTERGDSAVYLCASSLRSASGNTGELFFGEGSRLTVL.

The V and J genes are TRBV24-1 and TRBJ2-1; 8 bases are a match to TRBD2. Germline CDR1 is KGHDR and CDR2 is SFDVKD. Trimming took 2 bases from V and 6 from J; bases not matched to a gene: 5. The CDR3 extends over 15 amino acids. In DNA form, the CDR3 reads TGTGCCACCAGTGATTGGACCGGGACTAGCAATGAGCAGTTCTTC. Translation gives CATSDWTGTSNEQFF.

This clone was observed a single time. The chain uses TRBV3-1 (or the pseudogene TRBV3-2) and TRBJ1-1; the match to TRBD1 covers 7 bases. This CDR3 contains 14 residues. CDR1 is LGHDT, CDR2 YNNKEL, per germline (reference sequence). V was clipped by 3 bases and J by 3 bases; unmatched bases: 4. CDR3 sequence (DNA): TGTGCCAGCAGCCAGACTACAGGGGACACTGAAGCTTTCTTT. This sequence encodes CASSQTTGDTEAFF.

This clone showed up just a few times. The chain recombines TRBV7-2 with TRBJ1-6; D possibly corresponds to TRBD1 (5 bases). CDR3 length: 13 residues. The germline V gene encodes CDR1 SGHTA and CDR2 FQGNSA. V lost 1 base and J 8 bases, leaving 6 bases between the germline ends. CDR3 in DNA: TGTGCCAGCAGCTTAGGGGGGGATTCACCCCTCCACTTT. This sequence encodes CASSLGGDSPLHF.

A few counts support this clone. The chain uses TRBV6-5 and TRBJ1-4, with 11 bases aligning to TRBD1. The CDR3 has 14 residues. In germline, CDR1 is MNHEY, CDR2 SVGAGI. V shed 9 bases and J 8 bases; nucleotides not matched to a gene: 8. The chain's CDR3 is CASRARDRGEKLFF. Here the CDR3 DNA reads TGTGCCAGTCGAGCTCGGGACAGGGGGGAAAAACTGTTTTTT.

This clone was detected a few times. This chain uses TRBV3-1 (or the pseudogene TRBV3-2) with TRBJ2-7, with a weak D call TRBD1 (5 bases). The CDR3 extends over 12 amino acids. CDR1 is LGHDT, CDR2 YNNKEL, per germline (reference sequence). The V gene lost 3 bases and the J gene lost 3 bases, with 6 bases spanning the gap. CDR3 DNA sequence: TGTGCCAGCAGCCAGGGGCGCTACGAGCAGTACTTC. It translates to CASSQGRYEQYF.

The chain recombines TRBV10-3 with TRBJ1-4; 8 nucleotides align to TRBD1. The length of the CDR3 is 16 residues. V was pared by 0 bases and J by 4 bases, with 4 bases of the junction left unmatched. Germline V CDR1 and CDR2: ENHRY, SYGVKD. The CDR3 reads CAISESNRGINEKLFF. CDR3 nucleotide sequence: TGTGCCATCAGTGAGTCGAACAGGGGGATTAATGAAAAACTGTTTTTT.

The chain has TRBV6-6 and TRBJ2-1, with D possibly TRBD2 on 6 matching bases. Looked up from germline, CDR1 is MNHNY and CDR2 is SVGAGI (reference sequence). Trimming left V 3 bases short and J 7 bases short, with 19 bases between. The CDR3 has 16 residues. CDR3 bases: TGTGCCAGCAGTTATGCGGGAAACAACATTCGTAATGAGCAGTTCTTC. It yields the protein CASSYAGNNIRNEQFF.

The V call is TRBV30, the J call TRBJ1-1; tentatively, D is TRBD1 (5 bases). V was trimmed by 6 bases and J by 0 bases, leaving 14 bases between them. There are 14 residues in the CDR3. Germline CDR1 and CDR2: GTSNPN and SVGIG (reference sequence). In DNA form, the CDR3 reads TGTGCCTGCACCAAGACAGCCGTGAACACTGAAGCTTTCTTT. Its protein product is CACTKTAVNTEAFF.

This clone was detected only once. V and J are TRBV5-1 and TRBJ2-5; TRBD1 is a possible D gene (6 bases). The CDR3 is 15 amino acids. Germline V gene data show CDR1 as SGHRS and CDR2 as YFSETQ. V was cut by 6 bases and J by 7 bases, with 22 bases left in between. The CDR3 DNA reads as TGCGCCAGCACCCCCCCCTGGGACACCGCGGGGACCCAGTACTTC. This codes for CASTPPWDTAGTQYF. The entire variable domain, with the rest obtained from reference TRBV5-1 and TRBJ2-5, is as follows: KAGVTQTPRYLIKTRGQQVTLSCSPISGHRSVSWYQQTPGQGLQFLFEYFSETQRNKGNFPGRFSGRQFSNSRSEMNVSTLELGDSALYLCASTPPWDTAGTQYFGPGTRLLVL.

CDR3 DNA: TGTGCCAGTAGTATTTGGGACTTTAGCAATCAGCCCCAGCATTTT. Translated: CASSIWDFSNQPQHF. The J gene is TRBJ1-5, the V gene TRBV19; D may be TRBD1 (5 bases). CDR1 is LNHDA, CDR2 SQIVND, per germline (reference sequence). The ends were cut back, 3 bases at V and 0 bases at J, with 9 bases in the middle. CDR3 size: 15 residues.